The clone carrying this T cell receptor beta chain was detected many times. Its specificity is not known. This specimen comes from a study of regulatory T cells in long-lasting Graves disease. For TCR beta, libraries came from iRepertoire HTBI primers and Arm-PCR of CDR3 regions. TCRdb itself ran the multiplex PCR reads through MiXCR, one entry per CDR3 protein. The sample holds 200,000 to 250,000 distinct CDR3 sequences, approximately 16% seen once. Study conclusions and caveats: Newly diagnosed disease favored TRBV20-1 and TRBJ2-1 over persistent disease. Compared with new cases, persistent Graves' patients showed reduced TCR diversity.

The CDR3 contains 13 residues. Germline trimming cut 5 bases from V and 8 bases from J; bases unmatched to any gene: 7. In germline, CDR1 is SGHTA, CDR2 FQGNSA. The sample's time point: newly diagnosed GD, antithyroid drugs for less than 3 months. Extracted RNA from PBMCs served as the source of the TCR library. The collection involved drawing approximately 9.9 milliliters of peripheral blood into EDTA tubes. This chain uses TRBV7-2 with TRBJ1-2; 8 bases are a match to TRBD1. The TCR originated in a female donor with Graves disease. The material sequenced was peripheral blood mononuclear cells (PBMCs), taken at new diagnosis, from a patient treated with antithyroid drugs. The CDR3, as DNA: TGTGCCAGCAGCACGGGACAGGTGGGGGGCTACACCTTC. This encodes CASSTGQVGGYTF. The full variable domain, rest sourced from reference TRBV7-2 and TRBJ1-2, is GAGVSQSPSNKVTEKGKDVELRCDPISGHTALYWYRQSLGQGLEFLIYFQGNSAPDKSGLPSDRFSAERTGGSVSTLTIQRTQQEDSAVYLCASSTGQVGGYTFGSGTRLTVV.